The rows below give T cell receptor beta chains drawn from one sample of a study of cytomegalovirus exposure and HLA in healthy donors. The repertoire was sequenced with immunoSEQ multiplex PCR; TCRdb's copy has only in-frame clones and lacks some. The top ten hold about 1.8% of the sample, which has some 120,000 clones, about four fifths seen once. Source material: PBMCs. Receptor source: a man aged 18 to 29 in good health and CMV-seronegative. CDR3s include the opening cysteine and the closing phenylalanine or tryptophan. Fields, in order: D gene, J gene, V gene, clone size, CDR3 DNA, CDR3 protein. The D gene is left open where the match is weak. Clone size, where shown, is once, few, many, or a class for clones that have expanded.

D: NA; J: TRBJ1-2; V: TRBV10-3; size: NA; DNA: TGTGCCATCAGTGATAACAGTAACTATGGCTACACCTTC; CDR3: CAISDNSNYGYTF
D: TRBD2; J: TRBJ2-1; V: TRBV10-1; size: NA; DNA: TGCGCCAGCGCGGGCGGGGGGCTTATGGATGAGCAGTTCTTC; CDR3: CASAGGGLMDEQFF
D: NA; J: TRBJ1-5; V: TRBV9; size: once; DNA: TGTGCCAGCAGCGTAGACGTGGGAGGTCAGCCCCAGCATTTT; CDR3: CASSVDVGGQPQHF
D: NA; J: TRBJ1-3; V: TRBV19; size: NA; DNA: TGTGCCAGCAGGGCCATGGGCTCTGGAAACACCATATATTTT; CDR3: CASRAMGSGNTIYF
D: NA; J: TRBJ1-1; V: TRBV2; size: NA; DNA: TGTGCCAGCAGGGGGCTCCAGAACACTGAAGCTTTCTTT; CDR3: CASRGLQNTEAFF
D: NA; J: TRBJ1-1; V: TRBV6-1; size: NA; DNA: TGTGCCAGCCTCCCCCTCCTACGGAACACTGAAGCTTTCTTT; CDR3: CASLPLLRNTEAFF
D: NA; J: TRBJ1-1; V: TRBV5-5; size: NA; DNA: TGTGCCAGCAGCTTGGCCGGGAACACTGAAGCTTTCTTT; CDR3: CASSLAGNTEAFF
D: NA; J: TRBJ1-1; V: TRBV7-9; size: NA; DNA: TGTGCCAGCAGCTTAGCCCCTAGGAGCAACCCGAACACTGAAGCTTTCTTT; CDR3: CASSLAPRSNPNTEAFF
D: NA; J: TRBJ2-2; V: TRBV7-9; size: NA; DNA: TGTGCCAGCAGCGATACGACCAGGACACAGAACACCGGGGAGCTGTTTTTT; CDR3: CASSDTTRTQNTGELFF
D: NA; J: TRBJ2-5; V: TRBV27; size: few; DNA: TGTGCCAGCAGTTTATCTGGCGGAATGGGAGAGACCCAGTACTTC; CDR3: CASSLSGGMGETQYF
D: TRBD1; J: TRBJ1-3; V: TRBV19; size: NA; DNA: TGTGCCAGTAGTCCCAGGACAGGGGGCTCTGGAAACACCATATATTTT; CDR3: CASSPRTGGSGNTIYF